This T cell receptor beta chain was sequenced for a study of shared clonotypes between healthy human individuals (dated by TCRdb to the early 2020s). In the study overall: The cohort included a few men and two women between 18 and 49 years of age. For each donor, three plates each were used for CD4 naive and CD4 memory, two plates were used for CD8 naive, and one plate was used for CD8 memory. To estimate repertoire size and how much clonotype sharing occurs between individuals, the study deeply sequenced the blood TCR repertoires of several healthy adults. Libraries were prepared and TCR repertoires were sequenced by different laboratories using diverse techniques, in order to increase sequencing depth and limit assay-specific biases. Per donor, leukapheresis produced somewhere between about 0.94 and 9 billion PBMCs.

Using the deep immunoSEQ assay, TCR CDR3 regions were amplified from genomic DNA by multiplex PCR. Genomic DNA extracted from each cell subset was distributed evenly over all wells of several immunoSEQ 96-well plates, and each plate served as one replicate. For sorted subsets, around 200 ng genomic DNA, equal to tens of thousands of T cell genomes, was loaded into each replicate PCR. Purified libraries were measured with a Qubit 3.0 fluorometer, size-checked on a Bioanalyzer 2100, and measured again with the KAPA Library Quantification kit. Each immunoSEQ 96-well plate was sequenced on its own single-read 150-cycle Illumina NextSeq 550 flow cell. As for the original processing: Because only junctional sequences without quality scores were contained in the immunoSEQ output, filtering matching that applied to full-length reads could not be performed. To assign V/J genes and CDR3, sequences were annotated against IMGT germline references using PyIR, a Python wrapper for IgBLAST v1.9. Reads were removed for weak V/J assignments (E-value above 1e-6), missing CDR3, stop codons, out-of-frame junctions, or ambiguous translated residues. V3J clonotypes were defined as sequences sharing an identical inferred V gene, J gene, and CDR3 amino acid sequence. Percentage overlap between repertoires was computed as shared unique clonotypes divided by the size of the smaller repertoire. RTK rarefaction, the Chao1 estimator, and Recon v2.1 estimates of unobserved clonotypes were used to assess repertoire richness. Generation probabilities for all TCRbeta clonotypes obtained by the gDNA method from a handful of donors were computed using OLGA. Entries here come from immuneACCESS through TCRdb and include only in-frame sequences with V and J called. Some clones fail to appear in such tables; in the studies checked, an unresolved V gene covers under half of the shortfall, and the cause of the remainder is unknown. V, J and clone size are those of that table, while D and trimming were read from the DNA. The sample table shows roughly 1,100,000 clones, and roughly 80% are seen once. The ten largest make up approximately 1.5% of the sample.

Trimming leaves V shorter by 3 bases and J shorter by 0 bases, with the junction holding 8 bases beyond the gene matches. Inclusive of the bounding cysteine and phenylalanine, the CDR3 is 17 residues long. CDR3 DNA only is kept here, 51 bases in frame from base 1. Looking up the germline V gene (reference sequence) yields CDR1 MNHEY and CDR2 SMNVEV. The donors were healthy, HIV-negative adults who had no recently reported acute infections or vaccinations. Every donor was a Caucasian adult residing in Nashville, Tennessee, USA. CD4+ T cells were enriched by magnetic negative selection; naive cells were then positively selected on CD45RA, and the negative fraction formed the memory subset. After blood collection by leukapheresis, PBMCs were isolated using Ficoll-Histopaque density gradient centrifugation and then cryopreserved in the vapor phase of liquid nitrogen. Analytical flow cytometry was used to check the purity and quantity of every magnetically sorted T cell population. Each sorted fraction had its genomic DNA isolated and then quantified by UV absorbance on a Nanodrop 2000c.

Comment on this clone: The antigen it binds to is not known. The sample holds no much larger clone one base away, and base qualities are not on file.

Overall study results and their limits: Sampling was limited to blood, and TCR repertoires in tissue likely differ from TCR repertoires in blood. Higher generation probabilities were observed for clonotypes shared by all four sorted-subset donors than for non-shared clonotypes. Incomplete sequencing was indicated by rarefaction of sorted-subset datasets, despite the large sequencing depth. When a few donors were compared, the shared fraction of clonotypes was about 5.4% for naive CD4, less than 4% for naive CD8, roughly 2.5% for memory CD4, and 0.35% to 0.4% for memory CD8. Larger estimated clonotype richness was generally found for naive subsets than for memory subsets. Pairwise subsampling led to the expectation that sequencing depth would affect the degree of clonotype sharing among donors. The genetic and exposure-history diversity represented was limited by the small number of donors.

The chain is made from TRBV27 and TRBJ2-3, with 8 junctional bases fitting TRBD2. The sequence was collected from a man younger than 30 in good health. Sequenced input: memory CD4+ T cells sorted from blood. The label giving this sample's cell subset or site can be read as: CD45RA-negative fraction. The DNA reads as follows: TGTGCCAGCAGTTTCGCTACACTAGCGGTCAGCACAGATACGCAGTATTTT. This is translated as CASSFATLAVSTDTQYF.